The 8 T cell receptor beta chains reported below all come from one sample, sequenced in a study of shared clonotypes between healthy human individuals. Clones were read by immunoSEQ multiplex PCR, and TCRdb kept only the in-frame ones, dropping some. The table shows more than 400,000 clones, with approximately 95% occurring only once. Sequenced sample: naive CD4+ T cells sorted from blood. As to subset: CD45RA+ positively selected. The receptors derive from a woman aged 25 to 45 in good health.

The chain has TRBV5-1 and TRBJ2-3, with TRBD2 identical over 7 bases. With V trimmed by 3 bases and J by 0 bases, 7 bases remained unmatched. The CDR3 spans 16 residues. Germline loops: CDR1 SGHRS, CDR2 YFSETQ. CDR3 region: CASSSGSTSSTDTQYF. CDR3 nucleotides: TGCGCCAGCAGCTCCGGTTCGACTAGCAGCACAGATACGCAGTATTTT.

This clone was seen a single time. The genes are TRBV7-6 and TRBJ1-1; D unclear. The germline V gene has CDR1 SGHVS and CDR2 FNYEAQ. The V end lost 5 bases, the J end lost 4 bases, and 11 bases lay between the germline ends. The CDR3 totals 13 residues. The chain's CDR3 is CASSESGVTEAFF. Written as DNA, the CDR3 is TGTGCCAGCAGCGAGTCTGGGGTCACTGAAGCTTTCTTT. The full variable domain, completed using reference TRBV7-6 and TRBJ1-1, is GAGVSQSPRYKVTKRGQDVALRCDPISGHVSLYWYRQALGQGPEFLTYFNYEAQQDKSGLPNDRFSAERPEGSISTLTIQRTEQRDSAMYRCASSESGVTEAFFGQGTRLTVV.

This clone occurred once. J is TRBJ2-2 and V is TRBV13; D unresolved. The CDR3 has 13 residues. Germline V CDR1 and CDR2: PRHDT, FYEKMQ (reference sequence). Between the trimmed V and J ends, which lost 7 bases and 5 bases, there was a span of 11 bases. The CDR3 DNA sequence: TGTGCCAGCAACGGAATGGGGACCGGGGAGCTGTTTTTT. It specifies CASNGMGTGELFF.

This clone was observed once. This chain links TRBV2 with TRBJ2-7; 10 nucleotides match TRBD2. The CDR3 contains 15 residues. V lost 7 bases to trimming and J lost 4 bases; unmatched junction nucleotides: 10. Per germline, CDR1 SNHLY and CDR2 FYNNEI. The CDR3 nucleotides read TGTGCCAGCATCCCTGTTACTAGCGGGATATACGAGCAGTACTTC. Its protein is CASIPVTSGIYEQYF.

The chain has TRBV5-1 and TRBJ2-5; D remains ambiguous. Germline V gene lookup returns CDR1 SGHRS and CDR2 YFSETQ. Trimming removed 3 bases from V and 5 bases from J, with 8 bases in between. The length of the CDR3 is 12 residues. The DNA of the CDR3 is TGCGCCAGCAGCTCACACTCGGAGACCCAGTACTTC. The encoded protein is CASSSHSETQYF.

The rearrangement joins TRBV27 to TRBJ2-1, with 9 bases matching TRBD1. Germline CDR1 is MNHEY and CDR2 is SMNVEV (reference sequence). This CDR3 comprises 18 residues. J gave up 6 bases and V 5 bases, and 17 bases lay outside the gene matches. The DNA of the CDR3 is TGTGCCAGCAGTAGCGACAGGGGGAGTTCCCACAGGATCAATGAGCAGTTCTTC. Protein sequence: CASSSDRGSSHRINEQFF.

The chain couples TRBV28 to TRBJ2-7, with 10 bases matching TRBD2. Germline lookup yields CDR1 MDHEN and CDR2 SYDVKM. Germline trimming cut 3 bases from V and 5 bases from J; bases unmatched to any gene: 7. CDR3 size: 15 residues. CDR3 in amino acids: CASSFSGTSDHEQYF. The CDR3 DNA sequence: TGTGCCAGCAGTTTTTCTGGGACTAGCGATCACGAGCAGTACTTC. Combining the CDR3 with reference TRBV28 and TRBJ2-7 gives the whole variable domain DVKVTQSSRYLVKRTGEKVFLECVQDMDHENMFWYRQDPGLGLRLIYFSYDVKMKEKGDIPEGYSVSREKKERFSLILESASTNQTSMYLCASSFSGTSDHEQYFGPGTRLTVT.

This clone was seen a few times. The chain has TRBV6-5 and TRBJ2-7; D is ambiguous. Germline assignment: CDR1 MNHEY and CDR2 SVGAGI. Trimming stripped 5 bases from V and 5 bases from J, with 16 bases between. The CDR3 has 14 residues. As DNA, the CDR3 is TGTGCCAGCAGTGATCGGGCCGTCGGTAACGAGCAGTACTTC. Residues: CASSDRAVGNEQYF.